The 25 T cell receptor beta chains given below trace back to one sample, sequenced in a study of T-cell reconstitution after alpha-beta-depleted transplantation in children. It was with unique molecular identifiers that the TCRbeta library was prepared. In TCRdb, the PCR reads were re-called with MiXCR into one record per CDR3 protein. This sample yields hundreds of thousands of distinct CDR3 sequences, of which about 10% are seen a single time; 2% belongs to the top ten. Specimen: PBMCs, collected before TCRalphabeta/CD19-depleted stem cell transplant. These receptor sequences come from a child aged 2 to 9 with inherited bone marrow failure, due to receive a stem cell transplant.

The V call is TRBV11-2, the J call TRBJ2-5; TRBD2 is a possible D gene (5 bases). V lost 3 bases and J 11 bases, leaving 16 bases between the germline ends. The CDR3 consists of 13 residues. Germline lookup yields CDR1 SGHAT and CDR2 FQNNGV. CDR3 amino acids: CASSFQKPWEQYF. The CDR3 DNA is TGTGCCAGCAGCTTCCAAAAACCGTGGGAGCAGTACTTC.

The rearrangement joins TRBV11-2 to TRBJ2-7, with 7 bases that match TRBD2. Germline-derived CDR1 and CDR2 are SGHAT and FQNNGV. This CDR3 contains 14 residues. The V segment lost 3 bases and the J segment 5 bases; nucleotides outside the gene matches: 7. The CDR3: CASSLGVGRDEQYF. The CDR3 nucleotides read TGTGCCAGCAGCTTGGGTGTGGGGAGGGACGAGCAGTACTTC.

This clonotype has more than one count but fewer than ten. J is TRBJ2-1 and V is TRBV30; D might be TRBD1 or TRBD2, each matching 5 bases. This CDR3 is built from 14 residues. Germline lookup yields CDR1 GTSNPN and CDR2 SVGIG (reference sequence). As DNA, the CDR3 is TGTTCCCGGACTCCGGGGCCCTTCGGCAATGAGCAGTTCTTC. Its translation is CSRTPGPFGNEQFF.

In this sample, this clonotype turned up many times. CDR3: CASSLDVGQGTYEQYF. The DNA of the CDR3 is TGTGCCAGCAGCTTAGACGTGGGACAGGGGACCTACGAGCAGTACTTC. V usage is TRBV7-2 and J usage is TRBJ2-7; the match to TRBD1 covers 10 bases. Trimming removed 1 base from V and 2 bases from J; junction bases left unmatched: 5. CDR3 size: 16 residues. CDR1 is SGHTA, CDR2 FQGNSA, per germline.

CDR3 sequence: CASSLGTVAKNIQYF. The CDR3 DNA reads as TGTGCCAGCAGTTTGGGGACAGTTGCCAAAAACATTCAGTACTTC. The rearrangement links TRBV27 to TRBJ2-4, with TRBD1 identical over 7 bases. Germline V gene data show CDR1 as MNHEY and CDR2 as SMNVEV (reference sequence). The length of the CDR3 is 15 residues. Trimming at V came to 3 bases and at J to 1 base, leaving 3 bases not matched to a gene.

This clonotype occurred a few times. V usage is TRBV12-3 or TRBV12-4 and J usage is TRBJ2-2, with 9 bases lining up with TRBD2. This CDR3 comprises 17 residues. Trimming cost V 7 bases and J 6 bases; bases outside gene matches: 15. The CDR3: CASTPLRAGGLAGELFF. The CDR3 bases are TGTGCCAGCACTCCCCTCAGAGCGGGAGGTCTGGCCGGGGAGCTGTTTTTT.

This clonotype showed up just a few times. The V and J genes are TRBV30 and TRBJ2-1, with D unresolved. Trimming shortened V by 4 bases and J by 7 bases, and 20 bases separated the two germline ends. The CDR3 is 15 residues long. Germline CDR1 GTSNPN, CDR2 SVGIG (reference sequence). CDR3 coding DNA: TGTGCCTGGATTGTGGCAGGCGGCTCCAGGAATGAGCAGTTCTTC. Its translation: CAWIVAGGSRNEQFF.

This clonotype was seen more than once but under ten times. The gene calls are TRBV20-1 and TRBJ2-7, with D perhaps assigned TRBD1 or TRBD2 (6 bases each). Trimming removed 3 bases at V and 2 bases at J, with 11 bases between. Germline V gives CDR1 DFQATT, CDR2 SNEGSKA (reference sequence). The CDR3 covers 13 residues. As DNA, the CDR3 is TGCAGTGCTAGTCCCGGGGGCGCCTACGAGCAGTACTTC. Translated, it gives CSASPGGAYEQYF.

Ten or more counts support this clonotype. V gene TRBV6-1 combines with J gene TRBJ2-7; TRBD2 matches at 12 bases. CDR3 length: 15 residues. J was trimmed by 3 bases and V by 5 bases; bases with no gene match: 5. Germline V gene data show CDR1 as MNHNS and CDR2 as SASEGT. CDR3 amino acids: CASSLAGGRRYEQYF. In nucleotides, the CDR3 is TGTGCCAGCAGTCTAGCGGGAGGGAGGCGCTACGAGCAGTACTTC.

Many counts were recorded for this clonotype. The CDR3 DNA reads TGTGCCAGCAGTTTATCGATCTCCTCGGGCCAGTACTTC. It encodes CASSLSISSGQYF. The gene calls are TRBV27 and TRBJ2-5; no clear D gene. V shed 0 bases and J shed 10 bases, with 12 bases lying between them. Germline V lookup: CDR1 MNHEY, CDR2 SMNVEV (reference sequence). The CDR3 runs to 13 residues.

This clonotype was seen ten or more times. This chain joins TRBV12-3 or TRBV12-4 and TRBJ1-3, with no clear D. The germline V and J ends were trimmed by 3 bases and 4 bases, with 10 bases remaining between them. The CDR3 spans 14 residues. DNA of the CDR3: TGTGCCAGCAGTTTGTGGGCCCGGGGAAACACCATATATTTT. It specifies CASSLWARGNTIYF.

This clonotype was picked up a small number of times. The chain combines TRBV4-3 with TRBJ1-5, with D maybe TRBD1 (6 bases). Germline V gene lookup returns CDR1 LGHNA and CDR2 YSLEER. V lost 2 bases, J lost 5 bases, and 22 bases lay in between. The length of the CDR3 is 18 residues. CDR3 nucleotides: TGCGCCAGCAGCCAAAAACCCTCCGCAGGGGAAGGGGATCAGCCCCAGCATTTT. It yields the protein CASSQKPSAGEGDQPQHF.

The chain has TRBV20-1 and TRBJ2-1; D is unresolved. The CDR3 runs 14 residues. Trimming stripped 2 bases from V and 6 bases from J, with 14 bases between. From germline, CDR1 is DFQATT and CDR2 SNEGSKA (reference sequence). CDR3 nucleotides: TGCAGTGCTAGATCCAGGCTAGAAGTCAATGAGCAGTTCTTC. Encoded protein: CSARSRLEVNEQFF.

This clonotype was counted at least ten times. The V call is TRBV5-1, the J call TRBJ2-2; a weak D match, TRBD2 (6 bases). The V gene lost 7 bases and the J gene lost 0 bases, with 10 bases spanning the gap. Germline V gives CDR1 SGHRS, CDR2 YFSETQ. The CDR3 covers 14 residues. The CDR3 coding sequence is TGCGCCAGCGGCGGGACCTCGAACACCGGGGAGCTGTTTTTT. It is translated as CASGGTSNTGELFF.

A note on this clonotype: A much larger clone is a single base away; this may be a read error. This sequence joins TRBV12-3 or TRBV12-4 and TRBJ2-7; D gene uncertain. V dropped 5 bases and J dropped 0 bases, with 8 bases sitting between them. The CDR3 length is 13 residues. The CDR3 here is CASSDGLSYEQYF. DNA of the CDR3: TGTGCCAGCAGTGATGGTCTCTCCTACGAGCAGTACTTC.

This clonotype was detected many times. The CDR3 sequence: CAISDPGASETQYF. As DNA, the CDR3 is TGCGCCATCTCAGATCCAGGAGCATCAGAGACCCAGTACTTC. The chain uses TRBV4-3 and TRBJ2-5; D gene unclear. Deletions cut 10 bases from V and 4 bases from J, with 19 bases between. Per germline, CDR1 LGHNA and CDR2 YSLEER. CDR3 length equals 14 residues.

The chain is built from TRBV5-1 and TRBJ2-1; 8 bases are shared with TRBD1. The CDR3 spans 16 residues. In germline, CDR1 is SGHRS, CDR2 YFSETQ. V was clipped by 0 bases and J by 5 bases; unmatched bases: 7. In DNA form, the CDR3 reads TGCGCCAGCAGCTTGGCCAATCAGGGGGCCCACAATGAGCAGTTCTTC. It yields the protein CASSLANQGAHNEQFF.

This clonotype has at least ten counts. This chain uses TRBV27 with TRBJ2-7; no clear D. CDR1 and CDR2 from the germline V gene are MNHEY and SMNVEV (reference sequence). The germline V and J ends were trimmed by 5 bases and 1 base, with 9 bases remaining between them. This CDR3 is built from 13 residues. The CDR3 DNA follows: TGTGCCAGCAGTGTGGGTTTGTCCTACGAGCAGTACTTC. It translates to CASSVGLSYEQYF.

As regards this clonotype: This may arise from a read error, as a much more abundant clone is one base away. V usage is TRBV29-1 and J usage is TRBJ2-1; 9 positions match TRBD1. CDR1 and CDR2 from the germline V gene are SQVTM and ANQGSEA. Trimming cost V 5 bases and J 4 bases; bases outside gene matches: 6. The CDR3 runs to 14 residues. The CDR3 is CSVQKGQGYNEQFF. CDR3 DNA: TGCAGCGTTCAAAAGGGACAGGGTTACAATGAGCAGTTCTTC.

This chain uses TRBV7-2 with TRBJ2-7; 8 bases are shared with TRBD2. The CDR3 has 15 residues. Germline V gene lookup returns CDR1 SGHTA and CDR2 FQGNSA. The V gene end was trimmed by 1 base and the J gene end by 0 bases; junction bases not matched to a gene: 2. CDR3 in amino acids: CASSLVLAVSYEQYF. The CDR3 DNA follows: TGTGCCAGCAGCTTAGTACTAGCGGTCTCCTACGAGCAGTACTTC.

This clonotype was found many times. The J gene is TRBJ1-1, the V gene TRBV30, with D uncertain. Trimming took 4 bases from V and 7 from J, leaving 13 bases between them. The germline V gene encodes CDR1 GTSNPN and CDR2 SVGIG (reference sequence). The CDR3 runs to 12 residues. The CDR3 sequence is CAWKSPGLEAFF. CDR3 in DNA: TGTGCCTGGAAGTCACCAGGACTTGAAGCTTTCTTT.

This clonotype showed up many times. The V gene is TRBV25-1, the J gene TRBJ2-7; D call uncertain. The CDR3 length is 13 residues. The germline V gene has CDR1 MGHDK and CDR2 SYGVNS. Trimming left V 1 base short and J 2 bases short, with 6 bases between. DNA for the CDR3: TGTGCCAGCAGTGAATCACTGACCTACGAGCAGTACTTC. Protein sequence: CASSESLTYEQYF.

V usage is TRBV2 and J usage is TRBJ2-7; D is perhaps TRBD1 (7 bases). In germline, CDR1 is SNHLY, CDR2 FYNNEI. The CDR3 is made up of 14 amino acids. V lost 3 bases and J lost 2, with 11 bases in between. The CDR3 DNA is TGTGCCAGCAGTGATCAGGGGGGAACCTACGAGCAGTACTTC. Residues: CASSDQGGTYEQYF.

Regarding this clonotype: A read error may explain this, as a much larger clone is one base away. This chain joins TRBV12-3 or TRBV12-4 and TRBJ2-5; 10 positions agree with TRBD2. CDR3 size: 14 residues. The CDR3 loop is CAGSWTSGGLDQYF. Here the CDR3 DNA reads TGTGCCGGCAGTTGGACTAGCGGTGGACTGGACCAGTACTTC.

This clonotype was seen only a few times. The rearrangement links TRBV6-5 to TRBJ2-2; D might be TRBD2 (7 bases). The CDR3 totals 16 residues. Germline V CDR1 and CDR2: MNHEY, SVGAGI. V lost 3 bases to trimming and J lost 0 bases, with 11 bases between them. CDR3: CASSYWGGPNTGELFF. In nucleotides, the CDR3 is TGTGCCAGCAGTTATTGGGGGGGGCCGAACACCGGGGAGCTGTTTTTT.